What follows is one TCR beta chain and its context. This sample was included in a study of blood T cell repertoires in COVID-19. The overall study: The samples span acute and convalescent COVID-19 from the United States, Italy and Spain. From T cells, B-cell-depleted T cells, or PBMCs came the material, which was cDNA or gDNA.

In the authors' workflow: Reference gene primers were amplified, and this amplification served to estimate nucleated cell counts. Method: immunoSEQ multiplex PCR; TCRdb's copy keeps in-frame clones and lacks some. V, J and clone size were drawn from that table, and D and trimming were deduced from the DNA. The table includes about 200,000 clones, approximately 82% detected once. Germline assignment: CDR1 KGHSH and CDR2 LQKENI. Losses at the gene ends were 0 bases for V and 8 bases for J; bases not matched to a gene: 2. This CDR3 spans 14 amino acids. This chain links TRBV18 with TRBJ1-2; 11 nucleotides line up with TRBD1. The source of this sequence is a man aged 45-60 years with active or convalescent COVID-19. Sequencing used peripheral blood. CDR3 sequence: CASSPPGQGGGYTF. In DNA form, the CDR3 reads TGTGCCAGCTCACCACCGGGACAGGGGGGAGGCTACACCTTC.